Listed below are T cell receptor beta chains from one sample, sequenced in a study of cytomegalovirus exposure and HLA in healthy donors. Produced via immunoSEQ multiplex PCR; TCRdb's table is partial and in-frame only. This table has around 170,000 clones, approximately 80% appearing once. Sequencing used PBMCs. Receptors originate from a woman aged 50 to 60 in good health and CMV-seropositive. The CDR3 runs from the conserved cysteine through the conserved F or W. The D gene is left open where the match is weak.

D	V	J	CDR3
.	TRBV11-2	TRBJ1-1	CASSQGVRGTEAFF
.	TRBV6-5	TRBJ2-2	CASSYSRPNTGELFF
TRBD1	TRBV5-1	TRBJ2-1	CASSPGQGAFNEQFF
.	TRBV6-5	TRBJ1-1	CASRRQTNTEAFF
TRBD1	TRBV6-1	TRBJ1-1	CASSVGQGLANTEAFF
.	TRBV11-3	TRBJ1-2	CASSLGPGQNYGYTF
TRBD1	TRBV18	TRBJ1-1	CASSPDRGAEAFF
TRBD2	TRBV6-1	TRBJ2-1	CASISMAGGNEQFF
.	TRBV7-9	TRBJ2-7	CSSSPDIPTFSYEQYF
.	TRBV9	TRBJ1-2	CASSLNLQEGGYGYTF
.	TRBV5-1	TRBJ2-1	CASSLGSTGYNEQFF
TRBD1	TRBV10-3	TRBJ1-2	CAIRPGQEGAGYTF
TRBD2	TRBV5-1	TRBJ2-3	CASSLAPSGGTDTQYF
.	TRBV19	TRBJ2-5	CASTLGMESQETQYF
TRBD1	TRBV10-2	TRBJ2-1	CASTLQGSSGEQFF
.	TRBV7-7	TRBJ2-5	CASSLGTHSKETQYF
.	TRBV18	TRBJ1-5	CASSRGPGPNQPQHF
TRBD1	TRBV28	TRBJ1-2	CASSSTGVGRGGYTF
.	TRBV10-1	TRBJ2-3	CASSGGGPSTDTQYF
.	TRBV15	TRBJ2-6	CATRQEGPGANVLTF
.	TRBV7-2	TRBJ1-2	CASSRPPLGYGYTF
TRBD2	TRBV4-3	TRBJ2-2	CASSQDIAGAGTGELFF
TRBD2	TRBV9	TRBJ2-1	CASSVELAGDYNEQFF
.	TRBV7-2	TRBJ2-1	CASSLQTETFSYNEQFF
.	TRBV7-2	TRBJ2-2	CASSLRPGGELFF